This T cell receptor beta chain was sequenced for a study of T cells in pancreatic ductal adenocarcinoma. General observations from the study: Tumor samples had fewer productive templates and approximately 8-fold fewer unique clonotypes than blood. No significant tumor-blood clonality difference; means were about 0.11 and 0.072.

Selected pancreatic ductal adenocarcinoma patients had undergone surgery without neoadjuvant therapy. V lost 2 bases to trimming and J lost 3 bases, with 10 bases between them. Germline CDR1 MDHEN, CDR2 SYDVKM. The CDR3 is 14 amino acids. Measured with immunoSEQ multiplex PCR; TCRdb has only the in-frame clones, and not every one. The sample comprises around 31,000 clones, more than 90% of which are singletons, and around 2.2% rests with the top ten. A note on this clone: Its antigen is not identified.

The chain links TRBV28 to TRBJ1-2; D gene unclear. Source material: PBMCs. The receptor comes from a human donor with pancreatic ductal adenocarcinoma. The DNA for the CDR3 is TGTGCCAGCAGTTTAGGCCGTACAGACTATGGCTACACCTTC. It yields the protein CASSLGRTDYGYTF.